Listed below are T cell receptor beta chains from one sample, sequenced in a study of T cell responses to AZD1222 COVID-19 vaccine. The assay was immunoSEQ multiplex PCR, and TCRdb's table has in-frame clones only and misses some. Here the sample spans 150,000 to 200,000 clones, roughly 94% being singletons. The sequenced sample was peripheral blood, obtained 28 days after the second AZD1222 dose. The receptors derive from an adult who received the AZD1222 COVID-19 vaccine. CDR3s include the opening cysteine and the closing phenylalanine or tryptophan. Fields, in order: V gene, J gene, clone size, CDR3 length, D gene, CDR3 protein, CDR3 DNA. D genes are given only for firm matches. A row's size may be missing; if present it is once, few, many or a size class.

v_call: TRBV7-2
j_call: TRBJ2-7
clone_size: once
cdr3_length: 18
d_call: TRBD2
cdr3_aa: CASSFIGLAGVLSYEQYF
cdr3_nt: TGTGCCAGCAGCTTTATCGGACTAGCGGGAGTCCTCTCCTACGAGCAGTACTTC

v_call: TRBV15
j_call: TRBJ2-1
clone_size: -
cdr3_length: 14
d_call: -
cdr3_aa: CATSRSTPYNEQFF
cdr3_nt: TGTGCCACCAGCAGATCGACCCCCTACAATGAGCAGTTCTTC

v_call: TRBV3-1/TRBV3-2
j_call: TRBJ1-1
clone_size: -
cdr3_length: 14
d_call: TRBD1
cdr3_aa: CASSQGDRNTEAFF
cdr3_nt: TGTGCCAGCAGCCAAGGGGACAGGAACACTGAAGCTTTCTTT

v_call: TRBV5-1
j_call: TRBJ1-1
clone_size: -
cdr3_length: 14
d_call: -
cdr3_aa: CASRSGLLNTEAFF
cdr3_nt: TGCGCCAGCAGATCCGGGTTACTGAACACTGAAGCTTTCTTT

v_call: TRBV7-8
j_call: TRBJ1-2
clone_size: -
cdr3_length: 15
d_call: -
cdr3_aa: CASSSFGTGTYGYTF
cdr3_nt: TGTGCCAGCAGCTCCTTTGGGACGGGGACCTATGGCTACACCTTC

v_call: TRBV14
j_call: TRBJ2-7
clone_size: once
cdr3_length: 15
d_call: TRBD2
cdr3_aa: CASSQGGLGPYEQYF
cdr3_nt: TGTGCCAGCAGCCAAGGGGGACTAGGTCCTTACGAGCAGTACTTC

v_call: TRBV6-6
j_call: TRBJ2-1
clone_size: -
cdr3_length: 17
d_call: -
cdr3_aa: CASSPGGRGREVNEQFF
cdr3_nt: TGTGCCAGCAGTCCCGGGGGGCGGGGAAGAGAGGTAAATGAGCAGTTCTTC

v_call: TRBV11-2
j_call: TRBJ2-1
clone_size: -
cdr3_length: 14
d_call: -
cdr3_aa: CASSLDWGAGEQFF
cdr3_nt: TGTGCCAGCAGCTTAGATTGGGGAGCGGGTGAGCAGTTCTTC

v_call: TRBV5-6
j_call: TRBJ2-2
clone_size: -
cdr3_length: 16
d_call: TRBD1
cdr3_aa: CASSRGTGRRTGELFF
cdr3_nt: TGTGCCAGCAGCAGAGGGACAGGTCGGAGGACCGGGGAGCTGTTTTTT

v_call: TRBV7-3
j_call: TRBJ2-1
clone_size: -
cdr3_length: 16
d_call: TRBD2
cdr3_aa: CASSLSMREGYNEQFF
cdr3_nt: TGTGCCAGCAGCTTAAGTATGCGGGAGGGTTACAATGAGCAGTTCTTC

v_call: TRBV28
j_call: TRBJ1-4
clone_size: once
cdr3_length: 14
d_call: -
cdr3_aa: CASSFDVAAEKLFF
cdr3_nt: TGTGCCAGCAGTTTCGACGTGGCCGCCGAAAAACTGTTTTTT

v_call: TRBV28
j_call: TRBJ2-1
clone_size: -
cdr3_length: 16
d_call: TRBD1
cdr3_aa: CAIMGLWGTGSNEQFF
cdr3_nt: TGTGCCATCATGGGGCTGTGGGGGACAGGGTCCAATGAGCAGTTCTTC

v_call: TRBV6-5
j_call: TRBJ2-7
clone_size: -
cdr3_length: 13
d_call: TRBD2
cdr3_aa: CASSWTAGGEQYF
cdr3_nt: TGTGCCAGCAGCTGGACAGCGGGGGGCGAGCAGTACTTC

v_call: TRBV15
j_call: TRBJ2-2
clone_size: -
cdr3_length: 13
d_call: -
cdr3_aa: CATSITSPGELFF
cdr3_nt: TGTGCCACCAGCATCACTTCCCCCGGGGAGCTGTTTTTT

v_call: TRBV2
j_call: TRBJ2-7
clone_size: -
cdr3_length: 11
d_call: -
cdr3_aa: CASSPKIEQYF
cdr3_nt: TGTGCCAGCAGTCCAAAAATCGAGCAGTACTTC

v_call: TRBV6-6
j_call: TRBJ2-7
clone_size: -
cdr3_length: 13
d_call: -
cdr3_aa: CASSLVWTYEQYF
cdr3_nt: TGTGCCAGCAGTTTGGTTTGGACCTACGAGCAGTACTTC

v_call: TRBV2
j_call: TRBJ2-4
clone_size: -
cdr3_length: 14
d_call: -
cdr3_aa: CASSDDLAKNIQYF
cdr3_nt: TGTGCCAGCAGTGACGATCTAGCCAAAAACATTCAGTACTTC

v_call: TRBV5-1
j_call: TRBJ1-1
clone_size: -
cdr3_length: 16
d_call: TRBD1
cdr3_aa: CASSLAPGQRNTEAFF
cdr3_nt: TGCGCCAGCAGCTTGGCCCCGGGACAGAGGAACACTGAAGCTTTCTTT

v_call: TRBV5-5
j_call: TRBJ1-6
clone_size: few
cdr3_length: 16
d_call: TRBD1
cdr3_aa: CASSWDGQGAASPLHF
cdr3_nt: TGTGCCAGCAGCTGGGACGGGCAGGGGGCGGCTTCACCCCTCCACTTT

v_call: TRBV7-9
j_call: TRBJ1-1
clone_size: once
cdr3_length: 16
d_call: -
cdr3_aa: CASSFNLATGDTEAFF
cdr3_nt: TGTGCCAGCAGCTTCAACCTTGCGACGGGAGACACTGAAGCTTTCTTT

v_call: TRBV7-9
j_call: TRBJ1-1
clone_size: -
cdr3_length: 15
d_call: -
cdr3_aa: CASSSGSQGNTEAFF
cdr3_nt: TGTGCCAGCAGCTCAGGATCGCAGGGAAACACTGAAGCTTTCTTT

v_call: TRBV7-2
j_call: TRBJ2-7
clone_size: -
cdr3_length: 15
d_call: -
cdr3_aa: CASSSPGRAPYEQYF
cdr3_nt: TGTGCCAGCAGTTCTCCGGGGCGGGCGCCCTACGAGCAGTACTTC

v_call: TRBV30
j_call: TRBJ1-1
clone_size: -
cdr3_length: 12
d_call: -
cdr3_aa: CALDRGNTEAFF
cdr3_nt: TGTGCCTTGGACAGAGGGAACACTGAAGCTTTCTTT